A single sample gave rise to the 16 T cell receptor beta chains below, sequenced in a study of T cells after posttransplantation cyclophosphamide listed by TCRdb under 2016. The library was produced with the immunoSEQ multiplex PCR assay. Entries here come from immuneACCESS through TCRdb and include only in-frame sequences with V and J called. Some clones fail to appear in such tables; in the studies checked, an unresolved V gene covers under half of the shortfall, and the cause of the remainder is unknown. For this sample the table gives 8,000 or so clones, of which 85% to 90% were detected only once. Of the sample, about 1.2% is held by the ten largest clones. According to the study, the label for this sample's treatment or condition signals: high-dose cyclophosphamide on days +3 and +4 as single-agent GVHD prophylaxis. Patients in the PTCy group got busulfan and fludarabine conditioning, a marrow graft from a related or unrelated donor, and cyclophosphamide on days +3 and +4.

This specimen was CD4+ T cells sorted from blood, taken approximately 1,300 days after allogeneic stem cell transplant with posttransplant cyclophosphamide. Receptors originate from a female patient in her fifties or sixties who received an allogeneic stem cell transplant from a related donor, was CMV-positive, and had no GVHD. Some T cells may originate with the graft donor following a transplant.

Details on this clone: The conserved phenylalanine or tryptophan is not found at the CDR3 terminus, so this likely reflects a read error. Because the CDR3's place on the DNA is in doubt, the DNA is left out and the CDR3 is given as listed by TCRdb. V usage is TRBV9 and J usage is TRBJ2-7; the table gives TRBD2 as D, unverified against the DNA. Germline loops: CDR1 SGDLS, CDR2 YYNGEE. With termini counted, the CDR3 has 8 amino acids. The CDR3: CASSVGGL.

This sequence joins TRBV4-1 and TRBJ1-4; 12 bases are a match to TRBD1. In germline, CDR1 is MGHRA, CDR2 YSYEKL. The CDR3 is 17 residues long. Losses at the gene ends were 7 bases for V and 3 bases for J; bases not matched to a gene: 9. The CDR3 coding sequence is TGCGCCAGCACACGGGGACAGGGGGCCGCGGCTAATGAAAAACTGTTTTTT. Its translation: CASTRGQGAAANEKLFF.

The chain carries TRBV11-1 and TRBJ2-1; a possible D gene is TRBD1 (6 bases). Germline V gene lookup returns CDR1 SGHAT and CDR2 FQDESV (reference sequence). The CDR3 is 14 amino acids. Trimming removed 2 bases at V and 5 bases at J, with 10 bases between. This CDR3 is CASSLNRVHNEQFF. CDR3 DNA sequence: TGTGCCAGCAGCTTAAACAGGGTACACAATGAGCAGTTCTTC. Looking up the rest from reference TRBV11-1 and TRBJ2-1 gives the full variable domain: EAEVAQSPRYKITEKSQAVAFWCDPISGHATLYWYRQILGQGPELLVQFQDESVVDDSQLPKDRFSAERLKGVDSTLKIQPAELGDSAMYLCASSLNRVHNEQFFGPGTRLTVL.

The chain carries TRBV19 and TRBJ2-5; maybe TRBD2 (6 bases). Germline V lookup: CDR1 LNHDA, CDR2 SQIVND (reference sequence). This CDR3 spans 13 amino acids. Trimming left V 8 bases short and J 0 bases short, with 10 bases between. The CDR3 region is CASSGLHQETQYF. CDR3 nucleotides: TGTGCCAGTTCGGGACTTCACCAAGAGACCCAGTACTTC. The full variable domain, with the rest looked up from reference TRBV19 and TRBJ2-5, is DGGITQSPKYLFRKEGQNVTLSCEQNLNHDAMYWYRQDPGQGLRLIYYSQIVNDFQKGDIAEGYSVSREKKESFPLTVTSAQKNPTAFYLCASSGLHQETQYFGPGTRLLVL.

The CDR3 DNA sequence: TGCGCCAGCAGCTTACAGGGAAGAGGAAACACCATATATTTT. As protein: CASSLQGRGNTIYF. The chain combines TRBV5-1 with TRBJ1-3, with D tentatively TRBD1 (6 bases). V was clipped by 2 bases and J by 4 bases, with 10 bases between them. The CDR3 is 14 residues long. CDR1 SGHRS and CDR2 YFSETQ come from the germline V gene. Complete variable domain (other parts from reference TRBV5-1 and TRBJ1-3): KAGVTQTPRYLIKTRGQQVTLSCSPISGHRSVSWYQQTPGQGLQFLFEYFSETQRNKGNFPGRFSGRQFSNSRSEMNVSTLELGDSALYLCASSLQGRGNTIYFGEGSWLTVV.

The chain uses TRBV2 and TRBJ1-5; D not resolved. Germline CDR1 is SNHLY and CDR2 is FYNNEI. This CDR3 region has 12 residues. Trimming stripped 4 bases from V and 4 bases from J, with 5 bases between. In DNA form, the CDR3 reads TGTGCCAGCAGTGGCGGAAATCAGCCCCAGCATTTT. Protein: CASSGGNQPQHF.

Remarks on this clone: One end of the junction does not line up with germline, which may come from a read error. The chain joins TRBV2 to TRBJ2-3; 11 bases are shared with TRBD2. This CDR3 region has 14 residues. Germline V gene data show CDR1 as SNHLY and CDR2 as FYNNEI. The DNA of the CDR3 is TGTACCAGCAGGGGGACTAGCGGTAGAAATACGCAGTATTTT. It encodes CTSRGTSGRNTQYF.

The J gene is TRBJ1-2, the V gene TRBV11-2; D is ambiguous. Germline lookup yields CDR1 SGHAT and CDR2 FQNNGV. The CDR3 runs to 15 residues. Trimming left V 5 bases short and J 6 bases short, with 19 bases between. CDR3 in DNA: TGTGCCAGCAGCCCTACAAACCGAGGGCAGAATGGCTACACCTTC. It yields the protein CASSPTNRGQNGYTF. Full variable domain (remainder filled in from reference TRBV11-2 and TRBJ1-2): EAGVAQSPRYKIIEKRQSVAFWCNPISGHATLYWYQQILGQGPKLLIQFQNNGVVDDSQLPKDRFSAERLKGVDSTLKIQPAKLEDSAVYLCASSPTNRGQNGYTFGSGTRLTVV.

The CDR3 spells CASSLDGGRSSDTQYF. The CDR3 DNA reads as TGTGCCAGCAGCTTAGACGGCGGGAGGTCTTCAGATACGCAGTATTTT. The V and J genes are TRBV11-3 and TRBJ2-3, with 8 bases lining up with TRBD2. CDR3 length: 16 residues. In germline, CDR1 is SGHNT, CDR2 YENEEA. J lost 4 bases, V lost 0 bases, and 6 bases had no gene match. Supplemented by reference TRBV11-3 and TRBJ2-3, the full variable domain reads EAGVVQSPRYKIIEKKQPVAFWCNPISGHNTLYWYLQNLGQGPELLIRYENEEAVDDSQLPKDRFSAERLKGVDSTLKIQPAELGDSAVYLCASSLDGGRSSDTQYFGPGTRLTVL.

This clone was seen only a few times. The CDR3 region has the DNA TGTGCCAGCAGCTTCTACAAGAGCGGGACTGAAGCTTTCTTT. Amino acid sequence: CASSFYKSGTEAFF. The chain recombines TRBV7-2 with TRBJ1-1; D is uncertain. CDR1 and CDR2 from the germline V gene are SGHTA and FQGNSA. V was clipped by 3 bases and J by 5 bases, with 13 bases between them. CDR3 length: 14 amino acids.

The chain carries TRBV28 and TRBJ1-1; TRBD1 aligns across 11 bases. The junction had 3 bases not matched to a gene; V was cut back by 7 bases and J by 5 bases. Germline V gives CDR1 MDHEN, CDR2 SYDVKM. This CDR3 is built from 13 residues. CDR3 sequence: CASTGQGATEAFF. The CDR3 DNA sequence: TGTGCCAGCACTGGACAGGGGGCAACTGAAGCTTTCTTT. Complete variable domain (other parts from reference TRBV28 and TRBJ1-1): DVKVTQSSRYLVKRTGEKVFLECVQDMDHENMFWYRQDPGLGLRLIYFSYDVKMKEKGDIPEGYSVSREKKERFSLILESASTNQTSMYLCASTGQGATEAFFGQGTRLTVV.

J is TRBJ1-4 and V is TRBV6-5; D possibly corresponds to TRBD1 (5 bases). Trimming pared 2 bases from V and 8 bases from J, leaving 15 bases between. The CDR3 is 15 residues long. CDR1 MNHEY and CDR2 SVGAGI come from the germline V gene. CDR3 in DNA: TGTGCCAGCAGTTACCGGGGGGGAACGGGGGAAAAACTGTTTTTT. Translating it yields CASSYRGGTGEKLFF.

J is TRBJ2-7 and V is TRBV9; D may be TRBD2 (6 bases). The CDR3 extends over 13 amino acids. V was cut by 0 bases and J by 5 bases, with 9 bases left in between. Germline CDR1 and CDR2: SGDLS and YYNGEE. The CDR3: CASSVDGSHEQYF. DNA of the CDR3: TGTGCCAGCAGCGTAGACGGGAGCCACGAGCAGTACTTC. Full variable domain (missing parts from reference TRBV9 and TRBJ2-7): DSGVTQTPKHLITATGQRVTLRCSPRSGDLSVYWYQQSLDQGLQFLIQYYNGEERAKGNILERFSAQQFPDLHSELNLSSLELGDSALYFCASSVDGSHEQYFGPGTRLTVT.

The chain is built from TRBV15 and TRBJ1-1; 10 bases are a match to TRBD1. The CDR3 contains 15 residues. J was trimmed by 5 bases and V by 3 bases; bases with no gene match: 6. Per germline, CDR1 LNHNV and CDR2 YYDKDF (reference sequence). The DNA for the CDR3 is TGTGCCACCAGCAGGGGGGGACAGGGGAGAACTGAAGCTTTCTTT. This sequence encodes CATSRGGQGRTEAFF.

CDR3 bases: TGCGCCAGCAGTGAGTCGAGGAGAACTAATGAAAAACTGTTTTTT. Translating it yields CASSESRRTNEKLFF. J is TRBJ1-4 and V is TRBV10-1, with D unclear. The germline gives CDR1 WNHNN, CDR2 SYGVQD (reference sequence). The CDR3 has 15 amino acids. V dropped 0 bases and J dropped 1 base, with 6 bases sitting between them.

Only one count was recorded for this clone. The chain is built from TRBV10-3 and TRBJ2-3; perhaps TRBD1 as D (6 bases). Germline V gene sequence: CDR1 ENHRY, CDR2 SYGVKD. The V and J ends lost 6 bases and 0 bases respectively, with 13 bases between them. This CDR3 contains 15 residues. The CDR3: CAISNRDTSTDTQYF. The CDR3 DNA reads as TGTGCCATCAGCAACCGGGACACCAGCACAGATACGCAGTATTTT.